These 3 T cell receptor beta chains were all obtained from the same sample, sequenced in a study of T cell repertoires in cytomegalovirus infection (dated by TCRdb to about 2019). Sequencing instrument: Illumina HiSeq 1500. TCRdb took the public reads, trimmed them with fastp at Q25, ran MiXCR for clone calling and kept in-frame beta chains. Each CDR3 protein appears once, grouped with its most common genes and DNA. In this sample the table shows about 920,000 distinct CDR3 sequences, roughly 30% of which occur a single time. The ten biggest clones cover roughly 12% of the sample. Interpreted using the paper, the treatment or condition label stands for: in vitro stimulation with specific CMV peptide epitopes to enrich CMV-specific T cells. These receptors' antigens are unknown. The sequenced sample was cultured CD8+ T cells from PBMCs, obtained from culture after CMV antigen stimulation. These TCRs come from a human donor in good health (CMV status not recorded). Some clones in this sample may be carry-over from other donors' samples.

This chain uses TRBV19 with TRBJ2-4, with a tentative D call TRBD1 (6 bases). V was trimmed by 5 bases and J by 0 bases, leaving 11 bases between them. Germline CDR1 is LNHDA and CDR2 is SQIVND (reference sequence). This CDR3 region has 15 residues. The CDR3 reads CASSAGQLAKNIQYF. The CDR3 nucleotides read TGTGCCAGTAGTGCCGGACAGTTAGCCAAAAACATTCAGTACTTC.

The chain has TRBV2 and TRBJ2-3; TRBD2 agrees at 9 bases. V lost 6 bases, J lost 3 bases, and 7 bases stayed unmatched. The CDR3 sequence is 15 residues long. From germline, CDR1 is SNHLY and CDR2 FYNNEI. Written as DNA, the CDR3 is TGTGCCAGCAGAATGACTAGCGGACTTACAGATACGCAGTATTTT. Protein: CASRMTSGLTDTQYF.

This sequence joins TRBV7-2 and TRBJ1-6; tentative D call: TRBD1 (5 bases). This CDR3 has 17 residues. CDR1 SGHTA and CDR2 FQGNSA come from the germline V gene. The V and J ends lost 5 bases and 0 bases respectively, with 14 bases between them. The CDR3 nucleotides are TGTGCCAGCAGCCGGGGGAGGTCCCACTCCTATAATTCACCCCTCCACTTT. Encoded protein: CASSRGRSHSYNSPLHF.